This T cell receptor beta chain derives from a study of shared clonotypes between healthy human individuals. For the study at large: The cohort comprised two women and a few men. Their ages spanned 18 to 49 years.

Only Caucasian adults living in Nashville, Tennessee served as donors. Sequencing was performed with immunoSEQ multiplex PCR; in TCRdb, only in-frame clones are kept and a portion is missing. In the table there are 950,000 to 1,200,000 clones, 60% to 85% of which are singletons. The sequencing input was memory CD4+ T cells from PBMCs. Sample subset: CD45RA-negative fraction. This receptor was identified in a man in his late teens or twenties in good health. Some clones in this sample may be carry-over from other donors' samples.

The CDR3 region is CAISDSAASNYGYTF. The CDR3 coding sequence is TGTGCCATCAGTGATTCGGCAGCTTCAAACTATGGCTACACCTTC. This rearrangement joins TRBV10-3 to TRBJ1-2; unclear D gene. The CDR3 extends over 15 amino acids. V dropped 3 bases and J dropped 2 bases, with 13 bases sitting between them. Germline CDR1 is ENHRY and CDR2 is SYGVKD.